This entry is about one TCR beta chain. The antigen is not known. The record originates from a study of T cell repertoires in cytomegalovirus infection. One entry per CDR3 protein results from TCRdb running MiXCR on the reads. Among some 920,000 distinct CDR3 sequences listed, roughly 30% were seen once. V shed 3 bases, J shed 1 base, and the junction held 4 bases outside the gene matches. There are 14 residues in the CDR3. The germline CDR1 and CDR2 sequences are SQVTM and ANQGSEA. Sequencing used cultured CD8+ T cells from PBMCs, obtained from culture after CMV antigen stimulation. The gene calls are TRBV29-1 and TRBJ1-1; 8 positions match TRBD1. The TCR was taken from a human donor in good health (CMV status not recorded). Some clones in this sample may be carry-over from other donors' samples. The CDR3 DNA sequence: TGCAGCGTTGACCGTCAGGGGGCGAACACTGAAGCTTTCTTT. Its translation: CSVDRQGANTEAFF.